Below are 25 T cell receptor beta chains sequenced from a single sample in a study of control samples from healthy donors and cancer patients. Measured with immunoSEQ multiplex PCR; TCRdb has only the in-frame clones, and not every one. The sample lists roughly 100,000 clones, 75% to 90% occurring once. The material sequenced was PBMCs. The receptors originated from a man aged 55 to 70 with lung cancer.

The chain carries TRBV29-1 and TRBJ2-3, with TRBD1 matching over 7 bases. The ends lost 4 bases at V and 2 bases at J; junction bases unmatched: 3. Germline CDR1 and CDR2: SQVTM and ANQGSEA. The CDR3 consists of 13 residues. The CDR3 nucleotides are TGCAGCGTTGCCGGGACAGTCACAGATACGCAGTATTTT. It specifies CSVAGTVTDTQYF.

V usage is TRBV6-9 and J usage is TRBJ1-5; D ambiguous. This CDR3 has 17 residues. V was cut by 6 bases and J by 0 bases, with 18 bases left in between. Germline values: CDR1 MNHGY, CDR2 SVAAGI. The DNA for the CDR3 is TGTGCCAGCAGATGTTGGGCCCTTTCAAATAGCAATCAGCCCCAGCATTTT. Translated: CASRCWALSNSNQPQHF.

The chain combines TRBV7-3 with TRBJ1-1, with 7 bases that match TRBD1. The CDR3 is 15 amino acids. Germline CDR1 SGHTA, CDR2 FQGTGA. V lost 5 bases, J lost 1 base, and 7 bases stayed unmatched. The CDR3 region has the DNA TGTGCCAGCAGCGCGTACGCAGGGGGGAACACTGAAGCTTTCTTT. Translating it yields CASSAYAGGNTEAFF.

For the CDR3, the DNA is TGTGCCAGCAGCGTAGGTGGCCTCTTAAAGGATGGCTACACCTTC. This encodes CASSVGGLLKDGYTF. The chain uses TRBV9 and TRBJ1-2; no clear D. In germline, CDR1 is SGDLS, CDR2 YYNGEE. V was shortened by 0 bases and J by 6 bases, with 15 bases between the two germline ends. The CDR3 runs to 15 residues.

This chain uses TRBV9 with TRBJ2-2; 8 bases align to TRBD1. The CDR3 is made up of 15 amino acids. In germline, CDR1 is SGDLS, CDR2 YYNGEE. The trim removed 3 bases at V and 3 bases at J, leaving 4 bases unmatched. The CDR3 nucleotides are TGTGCCAGCAGCGCAGGGGGCGCGGACACCGGGGAGCTGTTTTTT. Its translation: CASSAGGADTGELFF. The full variable domain, in which reference TRBV9 and TRBJ2-2 provide the parts outside the CDR3, is DSGVTQTPKHLITATGQRVTLRCSPRSGDLSVYWYQQSLDQGLQFLIQYYNGEERAKGNILERFSAQQFPDLHSELNLSSLELGDSALYFCASSAGGADTGELFFGEGSRLTVL.

V usage is TRBV5-4 and J usage is TRBJ1-6; 9 positions match TRBD1. J lost 8 bases, V lost 2 bases, and 2 bases had no gene match. This CDR3 contains 14 residues. Germline V CDR1 and CDR2: SGHNT, YYREEE (reference sequence). CDR3 DNA sequence: TGTGCCAGCAGCTTACAGGGGGCTGATTCACCCCTCCACTTT. This sequence encodes CASSLQGADSPLHF.

This chain links TRBV3-1 (or the pseudogene TRBV3-2) with TRBJ2-5; 10 bases map to TRBD1. The CDR3 spans 20 residues. V shed 0 bases and J 2 bases; nucleotides not matched to a gene: 15. Germline CDR1 reads LGHDT; CDR2 reads YNNKEL (reference sequence). The CDR3 DNA is TGTGCCAGCAGCCAAGAGGCGACCGGGACAGGGGAACGTTTTCAAGAGACCCAGTACTTC. It specifies CASSQEATGTGERFQETQYF.

The chain carries TRBV29-1 and TRBJ1-4; no reliable D call. Per germline, CDR1 SQVTM and CDR2 ANQGSEA. This CDR3 spans 13 amino acids. V was shortened by 6 bases and J by 7 bases, with 15 bases between the two germline ends. The chain's CDR3 is CSVLDAGGEKLFF. The CDR3 bases are TGCAGCGTCTTGGACGCCGGAGGTGAAAAACTGTTTTTT.

The chain carries TRBV2 and TRBJ1-4; maybe TRBD1 (6 bases). The germline gives CDR1 SNHLY, CDR2 FYNNEI. The CDR3 runs to 16 residues. The V end lost 6 bases, the J end lost 5 bases, and 19 bases lay between the germline ends. The CDR3 spells CASSLEGVYLNEKLFF. The CDR3 region has the DNA TGTGCCAGCAGCCTTGAGGGGGTCTACTTAAATGAAAAACTGTTTTTT.

In this sample, this clone turned up once. The chain uses TRBV6-4 and TRBJ2-2; D is perhaps TRBD1 (5 bases). The CDR3 spans 15 residues. Germline V gene lookup returns CDR1 MRHNA and CDR2 SNTAGT. V lost 0 bases to trimming and J lost 3 bases, with 8 bases between them. This chain's CDR3 is CASSDSRVHTGELFF. The CDR3 region has the DNA TGTGCCAGCAGTGACTCCAGGGTGCACACCGGGGAGCTGTTTTTT.

This clone has only one observation. The chain is built from TRBV5-1 and TRBJ1-4, with TRBD1 as a possible D gene (5 bases). The CDR3 is 14 residues long. V was clipped by 0 bases and J by 7 bases, with 10 bases between them. Germline CDR1 reads SGHRS; CDR2 reads YFSETQ. The chain's CDR3 is CASSLELTGEKLFF. In nucleotides, the CDR3 is TGCGCCAGCAGCTTGGAATTAACAGGTGAAAAACTGTTTTTT.

V and J are TRBV20-1 and TRBJ1-2; D remains unclear. Trimming left V 3 bases short and J 3 bases short, with 5 bases between. The CDR3 loop spans 11 amino acids. Germline V CDR1 and CDR2: DFQATT, SNEGSKA (reference sequence). The DNA of the CDR3 is TGCAGTGCTAGCCAAGACTATGGCTACACCTTC. This gives the protein CSASQDYGYTF.

The chain is built from TRBV4-1 and TRBJ2-5; the D call may be TRBD1 or TRBD2 (6 bases each). Germline values: CDR1 MGHRA, CDR2 YSYEKL. CDR3 length: 16 residues. Trimming stripped 4 bases from V and 3 bases from J, with 18 bases between. CDR3 region: CASSPPKGQREETQYF. The CDR3 nucleotides read TGCGCCAGCAGCCCTCCGAAAGGACAGCGGGAAGAGACCCAGTACTTC.

This chain links TRBV6-6 with TRBJ1-1; possible D gene TRBD1, 6 bases. Trimming shortened V by 2 bases and J by 7 bases, and 8 bases separated the two germline ends. This CDR3 region has 12 residues. Germline CDR1 MNHNY, CDR2 SVGAGI (reference sequence). CDR3 nucleotides: TGTGCCAGCAGTTACGCCAGGGGTGAAGCTTTCTTT. Translated: CASSYARGEAFF.

This clone was detected only once. The chain is built from TRBV27 and TRBJ2-3; D remains ambiguous. Germline V CDR1 and CDR2: MNHEY, SMNVEV (reference sequence). The CDR3 contains 15 residues. Trimming pared 6 bases from V and 1 base from J, leaving 14 bases between. CDR3 amino acids: CASRFIGPGTDTQYF. Written as DNA, the CDR3 is TGTGCCAGCAGGTTTATAGGGCCAGGCACAGATACGCAGTATTTT.

The chain uses TRBV11-3 and TRBJ2-2, with D perhaps TRBD2 (5 bases). The germline V gene encodes CDR1 SGHNT and CDR2 YENEEA. This CDR3 comprises 14 residues. Trimming stripped 3 bases from V and 7 bases from J, with 12 bases between. The CDR3 coding sequence is TGTGCCAGCAGCTTTGAACTAGGAGACGGGGAGCTGTTTTTT. Translation gives CASSFELGDGELFF.

The CDR3 bases are TGTGCCAGCAGCTTCGCGGGGGAAGAGACCCAGTACTTC. Residues: CASSFAGEETQYF. The chain couples TRBV7-9 to TRBJ2-5; 7 positions match TRBD2. V trimming: 3 bases; J trimming: 3 bases; junction bases outside the gene matches: 1. In germline, CDR1 is SEHNR, CDR2 FQNEAQ (reference sequence). The CDR3 runs to 13 residues.

The chain uses TRBV3-1 (or the pseudogene TRBV3-2) and TRBJ1-3; D ambiguous. The V gene's germline CDR1 is LGHDT and CDR2 YNNKEL (reference sequence). The V gene lost 1 base and the J gene lost 0 bases, with 7 bases spanning the gap. The CDR3 contains 15 residues. As DNA, the CDR3 is TGTGCCAGCAGCCAAGTTAGGACCTCTGGAAACACCATATATTTT. Its translation is CASSQVRTSGNTIYF.

V and J are TRBV7-9 and TRBJ2-1; weak D call: TRBD2 (6 bases). The CDR3 has 14 amino acids. V lost 3 bases and J 8 bases, leaving 14 bases between the germline ends. Germline CDR1 reads SEHNR; CDR2 reads FQNEAQ (reference sequence). The CDR3 DNA is TGTGCCAGCAGCTTGGTGGGGGGTTGGGATGAGCAGTTCTTC. Protein sequence: CASSLVGGWDEQFF.

The chain recombines TRBV7-9 with TRBJ2-5; 8 bases are shared with TRBD1. V dropped 5 bases and J dropped 2; count of bases not matched to a gene: 4. The CDR3 spans 14 residues. Germline lookup yields CDR1 SEHNR and CDR2 FQNEAQ (reference sequence). The CDR3 here is CASSKDRVQETQYF. CDR3 sequence (DNA): TGTGCCAGCAGCAAGGACAGGGTACAAGAGACCCAGTACTTC.

This clone was detected a few times. The V and J genes are TRBV6-6 and TRBJ1-2; 8 bases are shared with TRBD1. This CDR3 has 14 residues. V gave up 2 bases and J gave up 6 bases; unmatched junction bases: 5. Germline CDR1 and CDR2: MNHNY and SVGAGI (reference sequence). The CDR3 nucleotides read TGTGCCAGCAGTTACAGAGGGGGACAGGATGGCTACACCTTC. Translation: CASSYRGGQDGYTF.

V and J are TRBV24-1 and TRBJ2-4; 9 nucleotides line up with TRBD1. With V trimmed by 1 base and J by 3 bases, 3 bases remained unmatched. The CDR3 spans 16 residues. Germline lookup yields CDR1 KGHDR and CDR2 SFDVKD. This CDR3 reads CATSDFGQGSKNIQYF. As DNA, the CDR3 is TGTGCCACCAGTGATTTCGGACAGGGGAGCAAAAACATTCAGTACTTC.

This clone appeared once. The rearrangement uses TRBV15 and TRBJ2-6; weak D call: TRBD1 (5 bases). V was clipped by 3 bases and J by 1 base, with 19 bases between them. This CDR3 has 19 amino acids. Per the germline V gene, CDR1 is LNHNV and CDR2 is YYDKDF (reference sequence). For the CDR3, the DNA is TGTGCCACCAGCAGCCCTTCCGGGTGGACAAAATCTGGGGCCAACGTCCTGACTTTC. Translation gives CATSSPSGWTKSGANVLTF. The full variable domain, with the rest looked up from reference TRBV15 and TRBJ2-6, is DAMVIQNPRYQVTQFGKPVTLSCSQTLNHNVMYWYQQKSSQAPKLLFHYYDKDFNNEADTPDNFQSRRPNTSFCFLDIRSPGLGDTAMYLCATSSPSGWTKSGANVLTFGAGSRLTVL.

This rearrangement joins TRBV14 to TRBJ2-7; 8 bases are shared with TRBD1. The CDR3 loop spans 13 amino acids. The trim removed 4 bases at V and 3 bases at J, leaving 2 bases unmatched. Germline CDR1 SGHDN, CDR2 FVKESK. The CDR3 DNA is TGTGCCAGCAGCCGACAGGGGAACTACGAGCAGTACGTC. Translation gives CASSRQGNYEQYV.

The rearrangement uses TRBV30 and TRBJ1-4; TRBD1 might be the D (5 bases). Trimming took 4 bases from V and 4 from J, leaving 13 bases between them. The CDR3 extends over 14 amino acids. Germline V gives CDR1 GTSNPN, CDR2 SVGIG (reference sequence). The CDR3 loop is CAWTRQYGNEKLFF. The CDR3 coding sequence is TGTGCCTGGACCCGACAGTACGGTAATGAAAAACTGTTTTTT.